This entry concerns a single T cell receptor (beta chain). The antigen remains unidentified. This specimen comes from a study of radiotherapy plus CTLA-4 blockade in lung cancer. As for the study in general: Across the patients, objective responses occurred in approximately 17%, and disease control in roughly 31%.

Study-wide results and caveats: Tumor-derived TCR clones expanded in blood after radiotherapy plus ipilimumab. Strongest reported response predictors: early blood clone changes and post-radiation interferon-beta.

Ipilimumab-mediated CTLA-4 blockade plus focal radiation was given to patients having chemo-refractory metastatic non-small-cell lung cancer. TCRdb keeps only in-frame clones here, not all; method: immunoSEQ multiplex PCR. The sample yields 60,000 to 85,000 clones, around 87% seen once. The TCR originated in a human donor with non-small cell lung cancer who had stable disease on radiotherapy plus ipilimumab. The starting material was peripheral blood, obtained from a patient treated with radiotherapy plus ipilimumab.

The chain's CDR3 is CARRQGQETQYF. In DNA form, the CDR3 reads TGTGCCAGAAGACAGGGCCAAGAGACCCAGTACTTC. J is TRBJ2-5 and V is TRBV13; 7 nucleotides match TRBD1. There are 12 residues in the CDR3. Germline V gives CDR1 PRHDT, CDR2 FYEKMQ (reference sequence). With 9 bases clipped from V and 1 base from J, the junction kept 2 bases outside the gene matches. Using reference TRBV13 and TRBJ2-5 for the parts outside the CDR3, the full variable domain is AAGVIQSPRHLIKEKRETATLKCYPIPRHDTVYWYQQGPGQDPQFLISFYEKMQSDKGSIPDRFSAQQFSDYHSELNMSSLELGDSALYFCARRQGQETQYFGPGTRLLVL.